This T cell receptor (beta chain) was sequenced in a study of T cells in Graves' hyperthyroidism and ophthalmopathy. Patients were aged 18 to 65, had disease duration under 2 months, and had newly diagnosed hyperthyroidism. This CDR3 is 13 amino acids long. Deletions cut 3 bases from V and 2 bases from J, with 6 bases between. The germline V gene has CDR1 LNHDA and CDR2 SQIVND (reference sequence). RNA transcripts provided the source from which TCR beta CDR3 regions were amplified. The HTBI set primed first-round TCR CDR3 RT-PCR. TCRdb passed the multiplex PCR reads through MiXCR, listing each CDR3 protein once. The sample lists a few hundred thousand distinct CDR3 sequences; 15% to 17% were seen once. Comments on this clonotype: What it binds is unknown.

General study findings and limits: The model made its ophthalmopathy prediction, and onset followed a median approximately six months later.

The source is a woman between 25 and 40 years old with Graves' hyperthyroidism. The sequenced sample was blood. This chain uses TRBV19 with TRBJ2-3; D is uncertain. DNA of the CDR3: TGTGCCAGTAGTATGGCCTTCACAGATACGCAGTATTTT. Amino acid sequence: CASSMAFTDTQYF.